Listed here are 17 T cell receptor beta chains from one sample, sequenced in a study of graft-versus-host responses after intestinal transplantation (dated by TCRdb to the early 2020s). These receptors lack a known antigen. The sample's time point label is to be understood as: cells obtained before transplantation from donor or recipient. Library generation was performed with the immunoSEQ multiplex PCR assay. TCRdb took over this immuneACCESS table, retaining in-frame rearrangements with V and J assigned. Such tables are incomplete; in checked studies, under half of the missing clones stem from an unresolved V gene, and the remainder is unexplained. The sample records roughly 89,000 clones, 92% of which are singletons. The ten top clones hold over 0.15% of the sample. This material consisted of unstimulated CD4+ T cells sorted from spleen or lymph node cells, taken before intestinal transplant. The receptor set was obtained from a human donor who received an intestinal transplant.

This clone was observed once. The gene calls are TRBV5-1 and TRBJ2-7; the D gene is possibly TRBD2 (5 bases). From germline, CDR1 is SGHRS and CDR2 YFSETQ. V shed 0 bases and J shed 4 bases, with 11 bases lying between them. CDR3 length equals 14 residues. The CDR3 DNA follows: TGCGCCAGCAGCTTGGGGGGAGATCGATACGAGCAGTACTTC. It translates to CASSLGGDRYEQYF.

This sequence joins TRBV23-1 and TRBJ1-6; 7 bases agree with TRBD1. TRBV23-1 is placed among ORFs of uncertain function. The CDR3 runs 15 residues. Trimming took 2 bases from V and 6 from J; bases not matched to a gene: 4. The CDR3 region is CASSQEGQFNSPLHF. The CDR3 DNA follows: TGCGCCAGCAGTCAAGAGGGACAGTTTAATTCACCCCTCCACTTT.

This chain joins TRBV6-1 and TRBJ1-2; 7 bases match TRBD1. This CDR3 is built from 15 residues. Trimming at V came to 6 bases and at J to 6 bases, leaving 13 bases not matched to a gene. The V gene's germline CDR1 is MNHNS and CDR2 SASEGT. The CDR3 nucleotides are TGTGCCAGCAGCACGACAGGGTTCCTCATCGATGGCTACACCTTC. Its translation is CASSTTGFLIDGYTF.

This chain links TRBV6-1 with TRBJ1-5; TRBD1 matches at 8 bases. CDR3 size: 13 residues. CDR1 is MNHNS, CDR2 SASEGT, per germline. Trimming at V came to 8 bases and at J to 4 bases, leaving 4 bases not matched to a gene. The CDR3 protein is CASRQGPNQPQHF. CDR3 DNA sequence: TGTGCCAGCCGACAGGGGCCTAATCAGCCCCAGCATTTT.

A note on this clone: Other nucleotide sequences from this sample produce the same CDR3. The chain is built from TRBV7-2 and TRBJ2-2; D not certain. V gave up 4 bases and J gave up 3 bases, with 3 bases separating them. Germline CDR1 SGHTA, CDR2 FQGNSA. The CDR3 covers 12 residues. The CDR3, as DNA: TGTGCCAGCAGCTCTTACACCGGGGAGCTGTTTTTT. Its translation is CASSSYTGELFF.

This chain links TRBV9 with TRBJ2-3, with 9 bases aligning to TRBD2. Per the germline V gene, CDR1 is SGDLS and CDR2 is YYNGEE. The trim removed 3 bases at V and 3 bases at J, leaving 8 bases unmatched. CDR3 length: 16 residues. CDR3 residues: CASSGSGSRVTDTQYF. The CDR3 bases are TGTGCCAGCAGCGGTAGCGGGAGTAGGGTAACAGATACGCAGTATTTT.

This chain connects TRBV4-2 to TRBJ2-3; 7 positions agree with TRBD2. V gave up 1 base and J gave up 4 bases; unmatched junction bases: 5. CDR1 is LGHNA, CDR2 YNFKEQ, per germline. The CDR3 loop spans 15 amino acids. The CDR3 DNA is TGTGCCAGCAGCCAAGTGTGGGAGGGAGCAGATACGCAGTATTTT. Translating gives CASSQVWEGADTQYF.

This chain connects TRBV7-9 to TRBJ2-1, with D possibly matching TRBD2 (5 bases). Per the germline V gene, CDR1 is SEHNR and CDR2 is FQNEAQ (reference sequence). V gave up 7 bases and J gave up 3 bases, with 13 bases separating them. The CDR3 totals 14 residues. The CDR3 loop is CASTVGANYNEQFF. In DNA form, the CDR3 reads TGTGCCAGCACTGTGGGAGCCAACTACAATGAGCAGTTCTTC.

Concerning this clone itself: One end of the junction fails to match germline, which may point to a read error. This chain joins TRBV18 and TRBJ1-5; tentatively, D is TRBD1 (5 bases). Germline assignment: CDR1 KGHSH and CDR2 LQKENI. This CDR3 is 13 amino acids long. The CDR3 DNA sequence: TGTGCCGGCTCAGGGCAGTACAATCAGCCCCAGCATTTT. It translates to CAGSGQYNQPQHF.

The V gene is TRBV27, the J gene TRBJ1-5; D is undetermined. Germline V gene data show CDR1 as MNHEY and CDR2 as SMNVEV (reference sequence). The CDR3 has 14 residues. V dropped 5 bases and J dropped 5 bases, with 13 bases sitting between them. The chain's CDR3 is CASSIYPSYQPQHF. DNA of the CDR3: TGTGCCAGCAGTATCTATCCTAGTTATCAGCCCCAGCATTTT.

This clone was observed once. This chain uses TRBV9 with TRBJ2-7; TRBD1 matches at 8 bases. Germline CDR1 and CDR2: SGDLS and YYNGEE. V shed 0 bases, J shed 7 bases, and the junction held 12 bases outside the gene matches. The CDR3 sequence is 16 residues long. CDR3 loop: CASSVDYARGRGEQYF. The CDR3 DNA reads TGTGCCAGCAGCGTAGACTACGCCAGGGGGCGAGGGGAGCAGTACTTC.

The rearrangement joins TRBV30 to TRBJ1-4; 10 bases fit TRBD1. This CDR3 is 15 amino acids long. With V trimmed by 0 bases and J by 6 bases, 4 bases remained unmatched. Per the germline V gene, CDR1 is GTSNPN and CDR2 is SVGIG (reference sequence). CDR3 sequence (DNA): TGTGCCTGGAGTGTAATAGGGACAGGGGATGAAAAACTGTTTTTT. Amino acid sequence: CAWSVIGTGDEKLFF.

The chain has TRBV5-1 and TRBJ2-1, with 10 bases matching TRBD2. J lost 7 bases, V lost 1 base, and 5 bases had no gene match. The CDR3 spans 15 residues. The germline V gene encodes CDR1 SGHRS and CDR2 YFSETQ. The CDR3 protein is CASSLTAGGPNEQFF. DNA for the CDR3: TGCGCCAGCAGCTTGACAGCGGGGGGGCCAAATGAGCAGTTCTTC.

The rearrangement joins TRBV7-9 to TRBJ2-4, with D perhaps TRBD1 (6 bases). The CDR3 sequence is 16 residues long. V lost 5 bases to trimming and J lost 1 base, with 15 bases between them. Germline V CDR1 and CDR2: SEHNR, FQNEAQ (reference sequence). The CDR3 sequence: CASSQNTGTAKNIQYF. The CDR3 DNA is TGTGCCAGCAGCCAAAACACAGGGACCGCCAAAAACATTCAGTACTTC. The whole variable domain, remainder taken from reference TRBV7-9 and TRBJ2-4, is DTGVSQNPRHKITKRGQNVTFRCDPISEHNRLYWYRQTLGQGPEFLTYFQNEAQLEKSRLLSDRFSAERPKGSFSTLEIQRTEQGDSAMYLCASSQNTGTAKNIQYFGAGTRLSVL.

The DNA for the CDR3 is TGTGCCAGCAGCTCTGAGACAGGGGACCTGACAGATACGCAGTATTTT. Residues: CASSSETGDLTDTQYF. V and J are TRBV5-6 and TRBJ2-3; TRBD1 matches 8 bases. Losses at the gene ends were 3 bases for V and 3 bases for J; bases not matched to a gene: 9. Germline CDR1 and CDR2: SGHDT and YYEEEE. The CDR3 is made up of 16 amino acids.

On this clone: This sample also contains other DNA sequences that code for the same CDR3. CDR3 DNA: TGCAGCGTTTCAGAAATAGCAGGGGCGGATACGCAGTATTTT. As protein: CSVSEIAGADTQYF. The V call is TRBV29-1, the J call TRBJ2-3; D is perhaps TRBD1 (6 bases). The CDR3 sequence is 14 residues long. The ends were cut back, 5 bases at V and 6 bases at J, with 18 bases in the middle. Looked up from germline, CDR1 is SQVTM and CDR2 is ANQGSEA.

V usage is TRBV7-2 and J usage is TRBJ2-7; D ambiguous. The CDR3 loop spans 14 amino acids. V was pared by 5 bases and J by 0 bases, with 11 bases between. Germline loops: CDR1 SGHTA, CDR2 FQGNSA. CDR3 DNA: TGTGCCAGCAGCCTGAAAAGTAGCTCCTACGAGCAGTACTTC. Its translation: CASSLKSSSYEQYF. The full variable domain, its missing parts supplied by reference TRBV7-2 and TRBJ2-7, is GAGVSQSPSNKVTEKGKDVELRCDPISGHTALYWYRQSLGQGLEFLIYFQGNSAPDKSGLPSDRFSAERTGGSVSTLTIQRTQQEDSAVYLCASSLKSSSYEQYFGPGTRLTVT.